The 32 T cell receptor beta chains below come from one sample, sequenced in a study of CD8 T cells in Susac syndrome. Random hexamers were used to reverse transcribe an amount of roughly 0.5 to 1 ug RNA. TCRdb redid the calling of the immunoSEQ multiplex PCR reads with MiXCR, one entry per CDR3 protein. This repertoire shows 200,000 to 250,000 distinct CDR3 sequences, 95% found once; its top ten account for 0.085% to 0.1%. Sequencing used CD4+ T cells from PBMCs. Receptors were obtained from a human donor with multiple sclerosis.

The chain has TRBV30 and TRBJ2-7, with D unclear. The length of the CDR3 is 11 residues. Germline CDR1 reads GTSNPN; CDR2 reads SVGIG (reference sequence). V dropped 1 base and J dropped 3 bases, with 4 bases sitting between them. This chain's CDR3 is CAWSGDYEQYF. Written as DNA, the CDR3 is TGTGCCTGGAGTGGTGACTACGAGCAGTACTTC.

The DNA of the CDR3 is TGTGCCATCAGTGAGACAAAGGATATCTACGAGCAGTACTTC. It is translated as CAISETKDIYEQYF. The gene calls are TRBV10-3 and TRBJ2-7; D ambiguous. Germline loops: CDR1 ENHRY, CDR2 SYGVKD. Trimming took 2 bases from V and 3 from J, leaving 11 bases between them. CDR3 length equals 14 residues.

This sequence joins TRBV25-1 and TRBJ1-6; a possible D gene is TRBD1 (5 bases). Looked up from germline, CDR1 is MGHDK and CDR2 is SYGVNS. The ends were cut back, 8 bases at V and 10 bases at J, with 12 bases in the middle. The CDR3 is made up of 12 amino acids. CDR3 nucleotide sequence: TGTGCCAGCCGGGACGGCGGCTCACCCCTCCACTTT. Its protein is CASRDGGSPLHF.

J is TRBJ1-2 and V is TRBV12-3 or TRBV12-4, with 8 positions matching TRBD1. The CDR3 covers 13 residues. Trimming took 5 bases from V and 4 from J; bases not matched to a gene: 3. This CDR3 reads CASSVTGGYGYTF. The CDR3 bases are TGTGCCAGCAGTGTTACAGGGGGCTATGGCTACACCTTC.

This clonotype was picked up a small number of times. The chain is built from TRBV2 and TRBJ2-2; 7 bases are shared with TRBD1. The V and J ends lost 6 bases and 0 bases, in that order; junction bases with no gene match: 4. The CDR3 covers 15 residues. Per the germline V gene, CDR1 is SNHLY and CDR2 is FYNNEI. Here the CDR3 reads CASSADRANTGELFF. The CDR3 coding sequence is TGTGCCAGCAGCGCTGACAGGGCGAACACCGGGGAGCTGTTTTTT. The variable domain in full, with the rest retrieved from reference TRBV2 and TRBJ2-2, is EPEVTQTPSHQVTQMGQEVILRCVPISNHLYFYWYRQILGQKVEFLVSFYNNEISEKSEIFDDQFSVERPDGSNFTLKIRSTKLEDSAMYFCASSADRANTGELFFGEGSRLTVL.

The chain links TRBV7-2 to TRBJ2-3; possible D gene TRBD2, 6 bases. The CDR3 sequence is 13 residues long. Germline CDR1 reads SGHTA; CDR2 reads FQGNSA. Deletions cut 5 bases from V and 2 bases from J, with 8 bases between. The CDR3 sequence is CASSTSNTDTQYF. The CDR3 nucleotides are TGTGCCAGCAGCACTAGCAACACAGATACGCAGTATTTT.

The V and J genes are TRBV15 and TRBJ2-1; D possibly corresponds to TRBD2 (6 bases). There are 16 residues in the CDR3. V lost 1 base and J 0 bases, leaving 10 bases between the germline ends. Germline loops: CDR1 LNHNV, CDR2 YYDKDF (reference sequence). The CDR3 here is CATSRAGVSSYNEQFF. The DNA for the CDR3 is TGTGCCACCAGCAGAGCGGGGGTAAGCTCCTACAATGAGCAGTTCTTC.

This chain connects TRBV9 to TRBJ1-2, with D maybe TRBD1 (6 bases). The germline V and J ends were trimmed by 2 bases and 7 bases, with 15 bases remaining between them. CDR1 is SGDLS and CDR2 is YYNGEE in the germline V gene. This CDR3 region has 14 residues. CDR3 bases: TGTGCCAGCAGCGTTTTAACAGGGTCCTCTGGCTACACCTTC. Translating it yields CASSVLTGSSGYTF.

This clonotype was recorded a few times. The chain has TRBV9 and TRBJ2-2; D uncertain. Germline CDR1 and CDR2: SGDLS and YYNGEE. V lost 0 bases to trimming and J lost 5 bases, with 5 bases between them. The CDR3 contains 13 residues. In DNA, the CDR3 is TGTGCCAGCAGCGTAGCGGTAACCGGGGAGCTGTTTTTT. Amino acids: CASSVAVTGELFF. The full variable domain, in which reference TRBV9 and TRBJ2-2 provide the parts outside the CDR3, is DSGVTQTPKHLITATGQRVTLRCSPRSGDLSVYWYQQSLDQGLQFLIQYYNGEERAKGNILERFSAQQFPDLHSELNLSSLELGDSALYFCASSVAVTGELFFGEGSRLTVL.

The chain uses TRBV7-8 and TRBJ2-7, with D hard to call. V lost 2 bases to trimming and J lost 4 bases, with 9 bases between them. This CDR3 has 13 amino acids. The germline CDR1 and CDR2 sequences are SGHVS and FQNEAQ. CDR3 sequence: CASSLSITYEQYF. The CDR3 nucleotides are TGTGCCAGCAGCTTATCCATTACTTACGAGCAGTACTTC.

This clonotype was seen only once. CDR3 nucleotide sequence: TGTGCCACCCCCGCGAGCGGGAACACCGGGGAGCTGTTTTTT. The encoded protein is CATPASGNTGELFF. V gene TRBV5-4 combines with J gene TRBJ2-2; D perhaps matches TRBD2 (5 bases). This CDR3 has 14 residues. Germline-derived CDR1 and CDR2 are SGHNT and YYREEE (reference sequence). V was clipped by 9 bases and J by 1 base, with 13 bases between them.

The chain recombines TRBV3-1 with TRBJ1-5; tentative D call: TRBD1 (5 bases). This CDR3 comprises 15 residues. Trimming left V 4 bases short and J 0 bases short, with 10 bases between. Germline V gene data show CDR1 as LGHDT and CDR2 as YNNKEL (reference sequence). CDR3 sequence: CASSLGHYSNQPQHF. CDR3 in DNA: TGTGCCAGCAGCCTAGGACATTATAGCAATCAGCCCCAGCATTTT.

The rearrangement links TRBV20-1 to TRBJ1-5; D is uncertain. V lost 3 bases and J 0 bases, leaving 9 bases between the germline ends. Germline V lookup: CDR1 DFQATT, CDR2 SNEGSKA (reference sequence). This CDR3 has 14 amino acids. The CDR3 is CSASPADSNQPQHF. The DNA of the CDR3 is TGCAGTGCTAGTCCGGCGGATAGCAATCAGCCCCAGCATTTT.

V usage is TRBV30 and J usage is TRBJ1-5, with TRBD1 as a possible D gene (5 bases). The V end was cut by 1 base, the J end by 2 bases, with 6 bases between. CDR3 length: 13 residues. CDR1 and CDR2 from the germline V gene are GTSNPN and SVGIG (reference sequence). The CDR3 sequence is CAWSATGNQPQHF. The DNA of the CDR3 is TGTGCCTGGAGTGCGACAGGCAATCAGCCCCAGCATTTT.

The chain uses TRBV4-2 and TRBJ2-1, with 13 bases matching TRBD2. CDR3 size: 13 residues. Germline assignment: CDR1 LGHNA and CDR2 YNFKEQ. Trimming cost V 0 bases and J 16 bases; bases outside gene matches: 3. CDR3 in amino acids: CASSQEGLAGLFF. The CDR3 DNA sequence: TGTGCCAGCAGCCAAGAGGGACTAGCGGGATTATTCTTC.

The chain carries TRBV12-3 or TRBV12-4 and TRBJ2-2; D gene unclear. V was pared by 2 bases and J by 1 base, with 8 bases between. This CDR3 is built from 15 residues. The CDR3: CASSLFGGNTGELFF. The CDR3 DNA reads as TGTGCCAGCAGTTTATTTGGCGGGAACACCGGGGAGCTGTTTTTT.

V is TRBV19 and J is TRBJ2-3, with 8 positions matching TRBD2. The V segment lost 6 bases and the J segment 0 bases; nucleotides outside the gene matches: 8. Germline V CDR1 and CDR2: LNHDA, SQIVND (reference sequence). The CDR3 totals 16 residues. Here the CDR3 reads CASSRLRGGSTDTQYF. The CDR3 DNA reads as TGTGCCAGTAGCCGGCTACGGGGGGGCAGCACAGATACGCAGTATTTT.

The genes are TRBV24-1 and TRBJ2-1, with D perhaps matching TRBD1 or TRBD2 (5 bases each). The CDR3 runs 16 residues. V lost 6 bases, J lost 8 bases, and 22 bases lay in between. CDR1 is KGHDR, CDR2 SFDVKD, per germline. CDR3 nucleotides: TGTGCCACCAGTTCAGGCTGGGACGCCCGAGGGGATGAGCAGTTCTTC. Translated, it gives CATSSGWDARGDEQFF.

The J gene is TRBJ1-2, the V gene TRBV29-1; D not certain. Germline CDR1 and CDR2: SQVTM and ANQGSEA. There are 13 residues in the CDR3. Trimming shortened V by 6 bases and J by 4 bases, and 15 bases separated the two germline ends. DNA of the CDR3: TGCAGCGTCCCGACATACCCAACCTATGGCTACACCTTC. Protein sequence: CSVPTYPTYGYTF.

The chain uses TRBV3-1 and TRBJ2-7, with D possibly matching TRBD2 (5 bases). V lost 5 bases and J lost 5, with 10 bases in between. This CDR3 spans 12 amino acids. In germline, CDR1 is LGHDT, CDR2 YNNKEL (reference sequence). CDR3 protein: CASSVASHEQYF. In DNA, the CDR3 is TGTGCCAGCAGCGTAGCGTCCCACGAGCAGTACTTC.

The V call is TRBV29-1, the J call TRBJ2-1, with 8 bases fitting TRBD1. The CDR3 is 13 residues long. J gave up 2 bases and V 4 bases, and 1 base lay outside the gene matches. CDR1 is SQVTM and CDR2 is ANQGSEA in the germline V gene. The CDR3 region is CSVVTGAYNEQFF. The CDR3 DNA sequence: TGCAGCGTTGTGACAGGGGCCTACAATGAGCAGTTCTTC.

The chain links TRBV28 to TRBJ2-1; D remains ambiguous. Germline V gene sequence: CDR1 MDHEN, CDR2 SYDVKM. The CDR3 runs to 14 residues. The V gene lost 2 bases and the J gene lost 4 bases, with 9 bases spanning the gap. CDR3: CASSLILPYNEQFF. DNA for the CDR3: TGTGCCAGCAGTTTAATTTTGCCATACAATGAGCAGTTCTTC.

The chain combines TRBV3-1 with TRBJ2-3; tentative D call: TRBD2 (7 bases). Deletions cut 11 bases from V and 5 bases from J, with 20 bases between. This CDR3 has 14 residues. CDR1 is LGHDT and CDR2 is YNNKEL in the germline V gene (reference sequence). The CDR3 DNA is TGTGCCTCCCGCAGTCGGGGGGCCTTAGATACGCAGTATTTT. Encoded protein: CASRSRGALDTQYF.

The chain is built from TRBV20-1 and TRBJ2-7, with TRBD2 matching over 8 bases. In germline, CDR1 is DFQATT, CDR2 SNEGSKA (reference sequence). V was clipped by 1 base and J by 2 bases; unmatched bases: 7. The CDR3 has 15 residues. CDR3 protein: CSARVGLAGTYEQYF. The CDR3 coding sequence is TGCAGTGCTAGAGTGGGGTTAGCGGGGACCTACGAGCAGTACTTC.

The rearrangement links TRBV27 to TRBJ2-3, with D unclear. The CDR3 runs 14 residues. Germline values: CDR1 MNHEY, CDR2 SMNVEV (reference sequence). V dropped 2 bases and J dropped 0 bases, with 6 bases sitting between them. CDR3 bases: TGTGCCAGCAGTTTAGGGTTTAGCACAGATACGCAGTATTTT. Its protein is CASSLGFSTDTQYF.

The genes are TRBV4-1 and TRBJ2-7; 9 bases are a match to TRBD2. Germline trimming cut 2 bases from V and 3 bases from J; bases unmatched to any gene: 5. This CDR3 region has 15 residues. The V gene's germline CDR1 is MGHRA and CDR2 YSYEKL. CDR3 nucleotide sequence: TGCGCCAGCAGCCAAACACTAGCGGGCCACTACGAGCAGTACTTC. Amino acid sequence: CASSQTLAGHYEQYF.

This clonotype was recorded once. V usage is TRBV3-1 and J usage is TRBJ1-6, with no clear D. V was pared by 1 base and J by 9 bases, with 7 bases between. The CDR3 is 13 residues long. In germline, CDR1 is LGHDT, CDR2 YNNKEL (reference sequence). The CDR3 reads CASSQARSSPLHF. The CDR3 DNA reads TGTGCCAGCAGCCAAGCGAGAAGTTCACCCCTCCACTTT.

This clonotype turned up a few times. The chain recombines TRBV20-1 with TRBJ2-5; D may be TRBD1 (5 bases). This CDR3 is 13 amino acids long. Between the trimmed V and J ends, which lost 3 bases and 4 bases, there was a span of 12 bases. The V gene's germline CDR1 is DFQATT and CDR2 SNEGSKA (reference sequence). CDR3 sequence: CSASRGVRETQYF. In DNA, the CDR3 is TGCAGTGCTAGTAGGGGTGTTAGAGAGACCCAGTACTTC.

This clonotype was picked up one time. CDR3 in amino acids: CSARAGDLSNEQFF. CDR3 DNA: TGCAGTGCTAGAGCGGGGGACCTTAGCAATGAGCAGTTCTTC. This chain uses TRBV20-1 with TRBJ2-1; possible D gene TRBD2, 6 bases. V lost 1 base to trimming and J lost 6 bases, with 13 bases between them. The V gene's germline CDR1 is DFQATT and CDR2 SNEGSKA (reference sequence). This CDR3 region has 14 residues.

The gene calls are TRBV4-1 and TRBJ1-2; D is unclear. The germline CDR1 and CDR2 sequences are MGHRA and YSYEKL. Trimming removed 0 bases at V and 6 bases at J, with 8 bases between. The CDR3 spans 13 residues. The CDR3 loop is CASSQDYGDGYTF. In DNA form, the CDR3 reads TGCGCCAGCAGCCAAGATTATGGCGATGGCTACACCTTC.

The chain combines TRBV29-1 with TRBJ2-5; 10 bases fit TRBD1. Trimming cost V 8 bases and J 3 bases; bases outside gene matches: 6. The germline V gene encodes CDR1 SQVTM and CDR2 ANQGSEA. CDR3 size: 13 residues. As DNA, the CDR3 is TGCAGCTTTTGGACAGGGGGTAAAGAGACCCAGTACTTC. It encodes CSFWTGGKETQYF.

The J gene is TRBJ2-7, the V gene TRBV2; D might be TRBD1 (5 bases). Trimming stripped 5 bases from V and 0 bases from J, with 8 bases between. Germline V gene lookup returns CDR1 SNHLY and CDR2 FYNNEI. The CDR3 consists of 13 residues. The CDR3 sequence: CASSPGISYEQYF. The CDR3 nucleotides are TGTGCCAGCAGTCCAGGGATCTCCTACGAGCAGTACTTC.